This entry lists 22 T cell receptor beta chains sequenced from one sample in a study of blood T cells in healthy people across ages (dated by TCRdb to between 2014 and 2016). Library preparation used 5' RACE. TCRdb lists the instrument as Illumina HiSeq 2500. A second 7 to 11 cycle PCR used a sample-barcoded 5' primer and a J-beta primer mix. The public reads were run again by TCRdb, first through fastp at Q25 and then through MiXCR, and only productive beta chains were kept. Duplicate CDR3 protein sequences are folded into a single record with the most common DNA and genes. This sample is represented by hundreds of thousands of distinct CDR3 sequences; 29% of them were singletons. Around 15% of the sample goes to the ten largest clones. The sequenced material came from blood. These receptor sequences come from an elderly woman in good health.

The rearrangement uses TRBV5-4 and TRBJ1-2; possibly TRBD1 for D (5 bases). V was cut by 4 bases and J by 9 bases, with 16 bases left in between. This CDR3 spans 13 amino acids. The V gene's germline CDR1 is SGHNT and CDR2 YYREEE (reference sequence). The CDR3, as DNA: TGTGCCAGCAGCACAAGCAGGGAGAGAAGCTACACCTTC. It is translated as CASSTSRERSYTF.

This clonotype has at least ten counts. The CDR3 DNA is TGTGCCAGCAGCTCCGGACAGATTACCGATGAGCAGTTCTTC. Translating gives CASSSGQITDEQFF. V usage is TRBV7-2 and J usage is TRBJ2-1; weak D call: TRBD1 (6 bases). The V gene lost 4 bases and the J gene lost 8 bases, with 15 bases spanning the gap. There are 14 residues in the CDR3. From germline, CDR1 is SGHTA and CDR2 FQGNSA. Combining the CDR3 with reference TRBV7-2 and TRBJ2-1 gives the whole variable domain GAGVSQSPSNKVTEKGKDVELRCDPISGHTALYWYRQSLGQGLEFLIYFQGNSAPDKSGLPSDRFSAERTGGSVSTLTIQRTQQEDSAVYLCASSSGQITDEQFFGPGTRLTVL.

The V gene is TRBV2, the J gene TRBJ2-5, with 8 nucleotides matching TRBD2. Germline CDR1 SNHLY, CDR2 FYNNEI. CDR3 length equals 16 residues. V gave up 3 bases and J gave up 5 bases; unmatched junction bases: 11. The CDR3 DNA follows: TGTGCCAGCAGTGATGGTGGCGGGGGGCTTGGTGAGACCCAGTACTTC. This translates into CASSDGGGGLGETQYF.

The rearrangement joins TRBV3-1 to TRBJ1-5, with no clear D. This CDR3 contains 14 residues. Germline CDR1 and CDR2: LGHDT and YNNKEL (reference sequence). The V end was cut by 1 base, the J end by 5 bases, with 9 bases between. The DNA for the CDR3 is TGTGCCAGCAGCCAAGGAACAACTGATCAGCCCCAGCATTTT. Encoded protein: CASSQGTTDQPQHF.

This clonotype was observed many times. The CDR3 coding sequence is TGCGCCAGCAGCCAGGCATTTGGGGGGCTTAGCAATCAGCCCCAGCATTTT. It yields the protein CASSQAFGGLSNQPQHF. The chain is built from TRBV4-3 and TRBJ1-5, with D maybe TRBD1 (6 bases). This CDR3 is 17 amino acids long. Trimming took 3 bases from V and 0 from J, leaving 15 bases between them. The germline gives CDR1 LGHNA, CDR2 YSLEER.

As concerns this clonotype: Possible read error: a much larger clone is one base away. The V gene is TRBV12-3 or TRBV12-4, the J gene TRBJ1-1; D not resolved. V was clipped by 8 bases and J by 2 bases, with 12 bases between them. The CDR3 extends over 13 amino acids. CDR3 DNA: TGTGCCAGCGACGGCGATATTAACACTGAAGCTTTCTTT. Encoded protein: CASDGDINTEAFF.

This clonotype was seen ten or more times. The chain joins TRBV7-2 to TRBJ2-5, with unresolved D. The CDR3 has 14 residues. Germline lookup yields CDR1 SGHTA and CDR2 FQGNSA. Between the trimmed V and J ends, which lost 5 bases and 5 bases, there was a span of 15 bases. The CDR3 reads CASSLYTLGETQYF. The CDR3 DNA follows: TGTGCCAGCAGCCTATACACGTTGGGGGAGACCCAGTACTTC.

The chain employs TRBV7-2 and TRBJ2-5; D may be TRBD1 (7 bases). CDR1 SGHTA and CDR2 FQGNSA come from the germline V gene. The CDR3 sequence is 15 residues long. V lost 5 bases to trimming and J lost 0 bases, with 13 bases between them. CDR3 coding DNA: TGTGCCAGCAGCCCGACAGGGACTTACCAAGAGACCCAGTACTTC. Translated: CASSPTGTYQETQYF. The full variable domain, completed using reference TRBV7-2 and TRBJ2-5, is GAGVSQSPSNKVTEKGKDVELRCDPISGHTALYWYRQSLGQGLEFLIYFQGNSAPDKSGLPSDRFSAERTGGSVSTLTIQRTQQEDSAVYLCASSPTGTYQETQYFGPGTRLLVL.

The chain is built from TRBV7-2 and TRBJ1-4; the D gene is possibly TRBD1 (6 bases). Trimming removed 6 bases at V and 8 bases at J, with 16 bases between. CDR3 length equals 14 residues. Per the germline V gene, CDR1 is SGHTA and CDR2 is FQGNSA. CDR3 residues: CASSKQGLQEKLFF. CDR3 DNA: TGTGCCAGCAGTAAACAGGGACTCCAGGAAAAACTGTTTTTT.

This clonotype has just one count. The chain has TRBV11-2 and TRBJ1-1; D not resolved. The CDR3 runs 12 residues. V lost 5 bases to trimming and J lost 10 bases, with 14 bases between them. Germline V gene sequence: CDR1 SGHAT, CDR2 FQNNGV. The CDR3 coding sequence is TGTGCCAGCAGCCAGACACGATCGGGAGCTTTCTTT. Residues: CASSQTRSGAFF.

On this clonotype: A much larger clone lies a single base off, so this may be a read error. This rearrangement joins TRBV7-7 to TRBJ2-5; no definite D call. The J call is uncertain, as TRBJ2-1 better fits the DNA end. In germline, CDR1 is SSHAT, CDR2 FNYEAQ (reference sequence). The CDR3 length is 14 residues. CDR3 nucleotides: TGTGCTAGCAGCTTAAGTCTCCTCCAAGAGACCCAGTTCTTC. Translating it yields CASSLSLLQETQFF.

The V call is TRBV29-1, the J call TRBJ2-1; 7 bases map to TRBD2. The CDR3 runs to 15 residues. Germline-derived CDR1 and CDR2 are SQVTM and ANQGSEA. The V segment lost 7 bases and the J segment 0 bases; nucleotides outside the gene matches: 9. CDR3: CSARNGGNSYNEQFF. The CDR3 nucleotides are TGCAGCGCAAGAAACGGGGGGAACTCCTACAATGAGCAGTTCTTC.

This chain connects TRBV7-9 to TRBJ2-2; perhaps TRBD1 as D (5 bases). Germline V lookup: CDR1 SEHNR, CDR2 FQNEAQ (reference sequence). This CDR3 comprises 14 residues. The V and J ends lost 7 bases and 1 base respectively, with 10 bases between them. The CDR3 DNA sequence: TGTGCCAGCAACATCACAGGGAACACCGGGGAGCTGTTTTTT. It specifies CASNITGNTGELFF.

This clonotype turned up a few times. This chain links TRBV9 with TRBJ1-1; D unresolved. The germline CDR1 and CDR2 sequences are SGDLS and YYNGEE. This CDR3 is built from 14 residues. V was cut by 0 bases and J by 7 bases, with 13 bases left in between. CDR3 coding DNA: TGTGCCAGCAGCGTAGGAGACAAACATCTTGAAGCTTTCTTT. It yields the protein CASSVGDKHLEAFF.

Comment on this clonotype: A single base separates this from a much larger clone, so it may be a read error. The chain is built from TRBV24-1 and TRBJ2-3; TRBD1 is a possible D gene (6 bases). CDR1 and CDR2 from the germline V gene are KGHDR and SFDVKD. V lost 9 bases and J 2 bases, leaving 11 bases between the germline ends. This CDR3 contains 13 residues. The CDR3 DNA reads TGTGCCACCGGTGGGGACAACACAGATACGCAGTATTTT. Translating gives CATGGDNTDTQYF.

This clonotype was counted ten times or more. The J gene is TRBJ1-1, the V gene TRBV6-6; 11 positions agree with TRBD1. The germline gives CDR1 MNHNY, CDR2 SVGAGI (reference sequence). V dropped 6 bases and J dropped 7; count of bases not matched to a gene: 7. The CDR3 spans 14 residues. CDR3 region: CASRSGQGGNEAFF. For the CDR3, the DNA is TGTGCCAGCAGATCGGGACAGGGGGGGAATGAAGCTTTCTTT.

The chain recombines TRBV6-5 with TRBJ2-2; TRBD2 is a possible D gene (6 bases). The CDR3 is made up of 17 amino acids. V dropped 2 bases and J dropped 5 bases, with 18 bases sitting between them. Germline loops: CDR1 MNHEY, CDR2 SVGAGI. The CDR3 loop reads CASSYQQIAAETGELFF. Here the CDR3 DNA reads TGTGCCAGCAGTTACCAACAGATAGCGGCGGAGACCGGGGAGCTGTTTTTT.

This clonotype came up a few times. This chain joins TRBV11-3 and TRBJ1-2, with a weak D call TRBD1 (6 bases). Germline-derived CDR1 and CDR2 are SGHNT and YENEEA. This CDR3 is 15 amino acids long. V was shortened by 3 bases and J by 5 bases, with 16 bases between the two germline ends. The CDR3 DNA follows: TGTGCCAGCAGCTTGAGACAGGAGGCCCGGTATGGCTACACCTTC. Protein sequence: CASSLRQEARYGYTF.

This clonotype was detected only a few times. This could be a read error, since a much larger clone is one nucleotide away. The J gene is TRBJ2-1, the V gene TRBV29-1; no reliable D call. CDR1 is SQVTM and CDR2 is ANQGSEA in the germline V gene. The CDR3 has 12 amino acids. The ends were cut back, 7 bases at V and 6 bases at J, with 13 bases in the middle. CDR3 DNA sequence: TGCAGCGGGGGAAACCCGGGCAATGAGCAGTTCTTC. It is translated as CSGGNPGNEQFF.

Worth noting for this clonotype: Compared with germline, one end of the junction differs, possibly owing to a read error. The CDR3 nucleotides are TGTGCCTGCAGGTCGGGGGCCTATACGAACACCGGGGAGCTGTTTTTT. Its translation is CACRSGAYTNTGELFF. This chain uses TRBV7-8 with TRBJ2-2; tentatively, D is TRBD1 or TRBD2 (6 bases each). Germline lookup yields CDR1 SGHVS and CDR2 FQNEAQ. CDR3 size: 16 residues.

The gene calls are TRBV5-6 and TRBJ2-5, with unresolved D. The CDR3 runs to 14 residues. In germline, CDR1 is SGHDT, CDR2 YYEEEE. V lost 0 bases, J lost 2 bases, and 8 bases lay in between. This CDR3 is CASSLAILQETQYF. CDR3 sequence (DNA): TGTGCCAGCAGCTTGGCGATCCTACAAGAGACCCAGTACTTC.

The CDR3: CASRRTGPLYEQFF. DNA of the CDR3: TGTGCCAGCAGGAGAACAGGGCCCCTCTATGAGCAGTTCTTC. The V call is TRBV27, the J call TRBJ2-1, with D perhaps TRBD1 (6 bases). This CDR3 has 14 residues. V lost 6 bases and J lost 8, with 17 bases in between. CDR1 and CDR2 from the germline V gene are MNHEY and SMNVEV (reference sequence).